The table lists the clone carrying this TCR beta chain with a few counts. Antigen unknown. The source of the sample is a study of early T cells in non-severe SARS-CoV-2 infection. Across the whole study: Sequencing input comprised bulk RNA from unsorted whole blood; chain pairing was not available. Study-wide results and caveats: In VDJdb matching, anti-spike CD8 responses were favored while private and CD4 specificities went missing.

The TCR library protocol was used to attach unique molecular identifiers. These identifiers were attached to individual cDNA molecules. From the 5' RACE reads, TCRdb called clonotypes with MiXCR, one entry per CDR3 protein. The table lists about 50,000 distinct CDR3 sequences, roughly 9.3% of them singletons. Trimming cost V 5 bases and J 1 base; bases outside gene matches: 13. CDR3 length equals 18 residues. Germline CDR1 is DFQATT and CDR2 is SNEGSKA (reference sequence). The sample comprised whole blood. The gene calls are TRBV20-1 and TRBJ2-4; 11 bases map to TRBD2. The receptor comes from an adult who was a healthcare worker with PCR-confirmed SARS-CoV-2 infection or an uninfected control (not recorded which). CDR3 region: CSAARGLAGGEAKNIQYF. The CDR3 nucleotides are TGCAGTGCTGCCAGGGGGCTAGCGGGAGGTGAGGCCAAAAACATTCAGTACTTC.